Sequencing of this T cell receptor beta chain was carried out in a study of persistence of HIV-infected CD4 T cells (dated by TCRdb to between 2020 and 2021). Regarding the research as a whole: Suppressive ART had been received by participants for a median of roughly 8 years. Peripheral blood samples of up to 180 mL were collected at multiple time points, except for a couple of participants, who underwent leukapheresis at a single time point. The clonality of all cells in each sorted population was measured by TCRbeta sequencing, and the clonality of infected cells was measured by proviral sequencing. CMV- and HIV-1 Gag-responding CD4+ T cells were isolated from ART-treated individuals so that antigen-driven clonal expansion of HIV-1-infected cells could be examined. In the cross-participant TCR cluster analysis, roughly eight participants were included for CMV and roughly 7 participants were included for Gag. Anti-CD3/anti-CD28 stimulation activated a higher proportion of cells, with a lower memory fraction, than antigen stimulation. Results and caveats for the whole study, not just this receptor: Enrichment of degenerate expanded CDR3beta sequences was found in antigen-responding cells, suggesting convergent selection of CD4+ responses to CMV and Gag. Only a small number of individuals took part in the study, and only a limited range of antigens was tested. Within the same sorted populations, TCR oligoclonality correlated with proviral oligoclonality. Bulk TCR analyses could not be restricted to the rare CMV-responding cells that actually carried HIV-1 proviruses. Significantly lower TCRbeta richness was observed in CMV- and Gag-responding cells than in anti-CD3/anti-CD28-responding cells, and higher oligoclonality was observed in CMV-responding cells than in CD3/CD28-stimulated and Gag-responding cells.

The immunoSEQ hsTCRB assay version 4, run in survey mode, was used to sequence TCRbeta repertoires from genomic DNA. Genomic DNA was diluted to about 10 ng/uL, using up to roughly 1 ug per sample for TCRbeta sequencing. For the original study's pipeline: Analysis of the TCRbeta data was done in ImmunoSeq Analyzer 3.0, and diversity was computed on productive nucleotide rearrangements. The improved Chao index was used to estimate lower-bound TCR diversity, and the Gini coefficient was used to estimate clonality using the Immunarch R package. Different nucleotide rearrangements encoding the same CDR3beta amino acid sequence were counted as distinct clonotypes. Differential abundance analysis identified TCRbeta sequences significantly enriched in antigen-responding cells relative to anti-CD3/anti-CD28-activated cells. GLIPH2 grouped TCRs by predicted peptide-MHC specificity, both within each participant and across combined participant data sets. In TCRdb, the immuneACCESS table is reduced to in-frame sequences with V and J assigned. These tables do not hold every clone; where another copy was compared, an unresolved V gene accounts for under half, and the others remain unexplained. V, J and clone size are those of that table, while D and trimming were read from the DNA. The sample records tens of thousands of clones, about 87% of which are singletons. Of the sample, under 0.55% is held by the ten largest clones.

From a lookup of the germline V gene (reference sequence), CDR1 and CDR2 are LGHDT and YNNKEL. The CDR3 covers 17 residues, taking in both the cysteine and the phenylalanine. Of the read, only the CDR3 DNA is kept; its 51 bases are in frame from base 1. V was cut back by 5 bases and J by 8 bases, leaving a gap of 27 bases between them. Interpreted using the paper, the treatment or condition label stands for: suppressive antiretroviral therapy. As a nonspecific positive control representing the CD4+ T cell repertoire, cells were stimulated with anti-CD3/anti-CD28 magnetic beads. Responding CD4+ T cells were sorted by upregulation of both CD40 ligand and CD69. Participants were HIV-1-infected adults who started suppressive ART during chronic infection. For at least 4 years, the participants' plasma HIV-1 RNA had been undetectable, below 50 copies/mL. To be included, a participant needed positive CMV serology and a CD4+ T cell count above 400 cells/uL. Before stimulation, PBMCs were isolated using density centrifugation and depleted of CD8+ T cells. Stimulation of CD8-depleted PBMCs was carried out for more than 15 hours with anti-CD28/CD49d costimulation, CD40-blocking antibody and enfuvirtide, to prevent new infections. Cells were sorted on a Beckman Coulter MoFlo Legacy or XDP sorter, with propidium iodide excluding dead cells. Genomic DNA was extracted with the QIAamp DNA Mini Kit for samples above one million cells, otherwise with the Quick-DNA Microprep Kit.

In the case of this clone: Its antigen remains undetermined. There are no base qualities to consult, and no much larger clone falls within one base.

This clonotype was obtained from an adult woman with HIV who was CMV-seropositive. Sample: CD4+ T cells sorted from PBMCs after roughly 17-hour stimulation, taken from a patient who received antiretroviral therapy. The label giving this sample's cell subset or site can be read as: CD40L+CD69+ CD4 T cells responding to anti-CD3/anti-CD28 beads, representing the overall repertoire. Recombination linked TRBV3-1 (or the pseudogene TRBV3-2) to TRBJ1-2, and the D gene may be TRBD1, 6 bases matching. For the CDR3, the sequence is CASSRGGTGMSGGGYTF. Here is the DNA: TGTGCCAGCAGCAGGGGGGGAACGGGTATGTCCGGAGGGGGCTACACCTTC.